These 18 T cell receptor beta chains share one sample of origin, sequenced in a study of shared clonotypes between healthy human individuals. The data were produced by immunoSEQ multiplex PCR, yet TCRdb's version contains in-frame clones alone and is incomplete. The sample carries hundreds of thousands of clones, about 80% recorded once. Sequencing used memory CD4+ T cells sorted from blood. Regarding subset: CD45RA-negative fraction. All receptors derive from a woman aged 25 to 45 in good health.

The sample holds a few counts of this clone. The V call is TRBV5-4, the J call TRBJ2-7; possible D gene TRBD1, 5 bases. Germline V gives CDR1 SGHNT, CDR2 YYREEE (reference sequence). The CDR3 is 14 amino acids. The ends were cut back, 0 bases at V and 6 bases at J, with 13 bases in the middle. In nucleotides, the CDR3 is TGTGCCAGCAGCTTGGGTAGGGGCCCTCTCGAGCAGTACTTC. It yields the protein CASSLGRGPLEQYF.

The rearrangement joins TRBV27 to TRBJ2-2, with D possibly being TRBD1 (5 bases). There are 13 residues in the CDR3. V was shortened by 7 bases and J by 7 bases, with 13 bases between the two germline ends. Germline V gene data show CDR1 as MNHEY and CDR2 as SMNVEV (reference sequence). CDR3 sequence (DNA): TGTGCCAGCAACCTCATGGGGCACGGGGAGCTGTTTTTT. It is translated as CASNLMGHGELFF.

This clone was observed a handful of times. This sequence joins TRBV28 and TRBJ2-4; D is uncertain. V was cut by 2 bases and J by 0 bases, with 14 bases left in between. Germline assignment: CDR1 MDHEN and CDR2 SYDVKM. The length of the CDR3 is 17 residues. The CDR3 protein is CASSLIRSALAKNIQYF. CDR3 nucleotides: TGTGCCAGCAGTTTAATTCGTTCGGCCCTAGCCAAAAACATTCAGTACTTC.

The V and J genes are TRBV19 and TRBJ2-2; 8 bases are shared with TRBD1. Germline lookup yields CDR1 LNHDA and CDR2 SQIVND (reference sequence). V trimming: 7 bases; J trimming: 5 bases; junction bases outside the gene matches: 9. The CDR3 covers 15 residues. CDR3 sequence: CASTAGQVLTGELFF. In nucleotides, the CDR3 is TGTGCCAGTACTGCGGGACAGGTATTAACCGGGGAGCTGTTTTTT.

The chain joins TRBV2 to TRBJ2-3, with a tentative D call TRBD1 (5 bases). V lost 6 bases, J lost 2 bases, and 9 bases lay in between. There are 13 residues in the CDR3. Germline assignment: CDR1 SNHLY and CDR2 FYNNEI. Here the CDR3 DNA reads TGTGCCAGCAGGGACACCGCCACAGATACGCAGTATTTT. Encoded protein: CASRDTATDTQYF.

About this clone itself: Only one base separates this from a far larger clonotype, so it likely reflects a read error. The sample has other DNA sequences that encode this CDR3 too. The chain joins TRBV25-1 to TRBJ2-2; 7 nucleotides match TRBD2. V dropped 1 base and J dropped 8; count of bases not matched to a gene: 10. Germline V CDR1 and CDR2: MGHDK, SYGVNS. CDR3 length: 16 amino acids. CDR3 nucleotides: TGTGCCAGCAGTGAATCGGGGGGAGTCCCTACTGGGGAGCTGTTTTTT. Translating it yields CASSESGGVPTGELFF.

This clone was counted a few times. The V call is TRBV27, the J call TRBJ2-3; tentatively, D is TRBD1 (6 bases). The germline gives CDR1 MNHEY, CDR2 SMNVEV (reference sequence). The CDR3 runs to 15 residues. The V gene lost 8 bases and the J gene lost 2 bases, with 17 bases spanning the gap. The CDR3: CASSPPGDYTDTQYF. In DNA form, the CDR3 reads TGTGCCAGCTCACCCCCAGGGGATTACACAGATACGCAGTATTTT.

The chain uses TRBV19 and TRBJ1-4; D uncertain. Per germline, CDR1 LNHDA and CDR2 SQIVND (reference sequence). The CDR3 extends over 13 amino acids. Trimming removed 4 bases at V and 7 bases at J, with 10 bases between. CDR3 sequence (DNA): TGTGCCAGTAGTAAAAGTAGAGGTGAAAAACTGTTTTTT. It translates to CASSKSRGEKLFF.

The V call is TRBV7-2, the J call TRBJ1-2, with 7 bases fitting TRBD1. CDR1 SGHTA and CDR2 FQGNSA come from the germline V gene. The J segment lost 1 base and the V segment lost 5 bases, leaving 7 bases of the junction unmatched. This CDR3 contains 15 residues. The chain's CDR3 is CASSVGSGGNYGYTF. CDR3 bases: TGTGCCAGCAGCGTGGGTTCAGGGGGTAACTATGGCTACACCTTC.

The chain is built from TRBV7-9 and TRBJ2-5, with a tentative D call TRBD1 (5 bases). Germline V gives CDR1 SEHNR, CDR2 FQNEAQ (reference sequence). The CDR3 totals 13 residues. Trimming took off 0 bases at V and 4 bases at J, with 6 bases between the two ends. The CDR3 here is CASSLAQGETQYF. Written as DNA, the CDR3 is TGTGCCAGCAGCTTAGCCCAGGGAGAGACCCAGTACTTC.

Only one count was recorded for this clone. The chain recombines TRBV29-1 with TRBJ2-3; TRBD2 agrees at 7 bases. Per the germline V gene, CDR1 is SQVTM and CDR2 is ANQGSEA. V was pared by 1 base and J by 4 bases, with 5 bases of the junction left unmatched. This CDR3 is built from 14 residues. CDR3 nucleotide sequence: TGCAGCGTTGAAGCGGGGGGTGGGTCAGATACGCAGTATTTT. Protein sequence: CSVEAGGGSDTQYF.

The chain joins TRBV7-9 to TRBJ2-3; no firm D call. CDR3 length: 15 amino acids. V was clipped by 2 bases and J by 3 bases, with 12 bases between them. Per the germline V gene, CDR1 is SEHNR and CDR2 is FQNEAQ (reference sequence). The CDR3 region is CASSLLLAGTDTQYF. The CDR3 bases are TGTGCCAGCAGCTTATTGTTAGCTGGGACAGATACGCAGTATTTT.

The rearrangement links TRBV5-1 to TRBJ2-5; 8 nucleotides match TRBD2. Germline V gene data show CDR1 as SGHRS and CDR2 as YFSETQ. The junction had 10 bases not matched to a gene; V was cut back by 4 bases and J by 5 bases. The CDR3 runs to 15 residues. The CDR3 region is CASSGSGTLGETQYF. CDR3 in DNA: TGCGCCAGCAGCGGTAGCGGGACGTTGGGGGAGACCCAGTACTTC.

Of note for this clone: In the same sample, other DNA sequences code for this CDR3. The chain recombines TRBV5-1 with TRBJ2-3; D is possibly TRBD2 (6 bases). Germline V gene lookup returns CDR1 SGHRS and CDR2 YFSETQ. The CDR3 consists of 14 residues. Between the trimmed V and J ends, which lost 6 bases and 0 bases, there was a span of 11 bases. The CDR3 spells CASMPGTSTDTQYF. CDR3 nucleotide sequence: TGCGCCAGCATGCCAGGGACTAGCACAGATACGCAGTATTTT.

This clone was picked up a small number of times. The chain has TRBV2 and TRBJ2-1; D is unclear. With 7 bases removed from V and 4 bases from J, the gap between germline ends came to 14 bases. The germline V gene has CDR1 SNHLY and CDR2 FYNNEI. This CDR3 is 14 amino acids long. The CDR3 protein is CASIRGVSYNEQFF. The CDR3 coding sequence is TGTGCCAGCATCCGCGGTGTATCTTACAATGAGCAGTTCTTC.

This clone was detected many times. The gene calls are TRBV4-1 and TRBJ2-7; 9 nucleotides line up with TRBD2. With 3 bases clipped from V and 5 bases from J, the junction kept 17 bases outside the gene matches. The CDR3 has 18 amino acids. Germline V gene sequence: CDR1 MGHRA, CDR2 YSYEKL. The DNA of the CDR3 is TGCGCCAGCAGCCAGAGCGTTGTTATCCTAGCGGGATTTGACGAGCAGTACTTC. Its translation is CASSQSVVILAGFDEQYF.

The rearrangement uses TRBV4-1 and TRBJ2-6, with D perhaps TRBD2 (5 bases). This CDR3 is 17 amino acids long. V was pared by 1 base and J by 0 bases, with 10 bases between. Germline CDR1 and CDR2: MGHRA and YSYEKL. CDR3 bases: TGCGCCAGCAGCCAAGGGACTGCCTACTCTGGGGCCAACGTCCTGACTTTC. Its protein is CASSQGTAYSGANVLTF.

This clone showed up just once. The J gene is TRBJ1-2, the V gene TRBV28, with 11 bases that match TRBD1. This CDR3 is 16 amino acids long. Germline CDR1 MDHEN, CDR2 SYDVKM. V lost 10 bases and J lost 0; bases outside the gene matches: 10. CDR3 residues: CAIYTGTGGANYGYTF. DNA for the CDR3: TGTGCCATCTACACCGGGACAGGGGGAGCTAACTATGGCTACACCTTC.